The present TCR beta chain was sequenced within a study of T cells expressing NK-cell markers. The CDR3 extends over 13 amino acids. CDR1 LNHDA and CDR2 SQIVND come from the germline V gene (reference sequence). A word on this clonotype: Its target is unknown.

Findings of the study overall: In roughly six donors, dominant NKG2C+ clonotypes were roughly 1.0-8% of CD8+ T cells. Certain NKG2C+ T cell clones were expanded, and their HCMV specificity remained unclear. In several donors, dominant clonotypes made up about 28.3-65% of CD3+CD56-NKG2C+ cells.

Reprocessing the 5' RACE reads, TCRdb reports a single entry for every CDR3 protein and omits DNA. Recorded here are approximately 380,000 distinct CDR3 sequences; the top ten clones represent 5.2%. This clonotype was sampled from a man between 18 and 69 years old in good health. The chain has TRBV19 and TRBJ2-5. Input material: blood T cells: a sorted CD56 or NKG2C T cell subset, CD4+ or CD8+ T cells, or bulk PBMC T cells (not recorded which). The CDR3 protein is CASSFWDRETQYF. The variable domain in full, with the rest retrieved from reference TRBV19 and TRBJ2-5, is DGGITQSPKYLFRKEGQNVTLSCEQNLNHDAMYWYRQDPGQGLRLIYYSQIVNDFQKGDIAEGYSVSREKKESFPLTVTSAQKNPTAFYLCASSFWDRETQYFGPGTRLLVL.